Listed below are T cell receptor beta chains from one sample, sequenced in a study of Ad26.COV2.S vaccination and SARS-CoV-2 variants. Produced via immunoSEQ multiplex PCR; TCRdb's table is partial and in-frame only. The data show hundreds of thousands of clones, with about 88% seen just once and 5.5% to 7% held by the top ten. The sequencing used peripheral blood, collected in a trial of Ad26.COV2.S vaccine versus placebo. Source of these receptors: a person between 18 and 59 years old who received the Ad26.COV2.S COVID-19 vaccine or a placebo. Each CDR3 is given with its conserved first and last residue. The D gene is left open where the match is weak. The size of a clone is reported for some rows only, either as once, few or many, or as a class for expanded clones.

j_call: TRBJ2-5; v_call: TRBV7-2; d_call: TRBD1; clone_size: few; cdr3_aa: CASSPRDRVAQYF; cdr3_nt: TGTGCCAGCAGCCCCCGGGACAGGGTGGCCCAGTACTTC
j_call: TRBJ1-1; v_call: TRBV12-3/TRBV12-4; d_call: .; clone_size: .; cdr3_aa: CASSFDTEAFF; cdr3_nt: TGTGCCAGCAGTTTCGACACTGAAGCTTTCTTT
j_call: TRBJ2-2; v_call: TRBV7-3; d_call: .; clone_size: .; cdr3_aa: CASSLDPTNTGELFF; cdr3_nt: TGTGCCAGCAGCTTAGACCCAACCAACACCGGGGAGCTGTTTTTT
j_call: TRBJ2-3; v_call: TRBV7-9; d_call: .; clone_size: .; cdr3_aa: CASSFFYFLESTDTQYF; cdr3_nt: TGTGCCAGCAGCTTTTTTTACTTCCTCGAGAGCACAGATACGCAGTATTTT
j_call: TRBJ2-6; v_call: TRBV27; d_call: .; clone_size: .; cdr3_aa: CASTQKGGGANVLTF; cdr3_nt: TGTGCCAGCACCCAAAAGGGTGGTGGGGCCAACGTCCTGACTTTC
j_call: TRBJ1-5; v_call: TRBV2; d_call: .; clone_size: .; cdr3_aa: CASRRGMGNQPQHF; cdr3_nt: TGTGCCAGCAGGCGAGGGATGGGCAATCAGCCCCAGCATTTT
j_call: TRBJ2-3; v_call: TRBV19; d_call: TRBD2; clone_size: once; cdr3_aa: CASSIELAGSDTQYF; cdr3_nt: TGTGCCAGTAGTATAGAACTAGCGGGATCTGATACGCAGTATTTT
j_call: TRBJ1-6; v_call: TRBV5-4; d_call: TRBD1; clone_size: .; cdr3_aa: CASKEDRGLSPLHF; cdr3_nt: TGTGCCAGCAAAGAGGACAGGGGGCTTTCACCCCTCCACTTT
j_call: TRBJ2-7; v_call: TRBV3-1/TRBV3-2; d_call: .; clone_size: .; cdr3_aa: CASSQGSAYEQYF; cdr3_nt: TGTGCCAGCAGCCAAGGGAGTGCCTACGAGCAGTACTTC
j_call: TRBJ1-1; v_call: TRBV25-1; d_call: .; clone_size: .; cdr3_aa: CASRGLEAFF; cdr3_nt: TGTGCCAGCAGGGGACTTGAAGCTTTCTTT
j_call: TRBJ2-4; v_call: TRBV21-1; d_call: .; clone_size: .; cdr3_aa: CASSGHPGTLTRAKNIQYF; cdr3_nt: TGTGCCAGCAGCGGGCACCCCGGGACCCTAACGCGGGCCAAAAACATTCAGTACTTC
j_call: TRBJ2-2; v_call: TRBV6-4; d_call: TRBD1; clone_size: .; cdr3_aa: CASSRTGDDTGELFF; cdr3_nt: TGTGCCAGCAGCCGGACAGGGGACGACACCGGGGAGCTGTTTTTT
j_call: TRBJ2-7; v_call: TRBV4-1; d_call: .; clone_size: once; cdr3_aa: CASSQVRGATYEQYF; cdr3_nt: TGCGCCAGCAGCCAAGTCAGGGGAGCCACCTACGAGCAGTACTTC
j_call: TRBJ1-1; v_call: TRBV9; d_call: .; clone_size: .; cdr3_aa: CASTEPRGGLWTEAFF; cdr3_nt: TGTGCCAGCACCGAACCGCGGGGGGGGCTTTGGACTGAAGCTTTCTTT
j_call: TRBJ2-7; v_call: TRBV6-7; d_call: .; clone_size: .; cdr3_aa: CASGNRYLYYEQYF; cdr3_nt: TGTGCCAGTGGAAATCGGTACCTCTACTACGAGCAGTACTTC
j_call: TRBJ2-2; v_call: TRBV6-2/TRBV6-3; d_call: .; clone_size: .; cdr3_aa: CASSYSRDIRELFF; cdr3_nt: TGTGCCAGCAGTTACAGTAGGGACATTCGGGAGCTGTTTTTT
j_call: TRBJ2-3; v_call: TRBV11-2; d_call: .; clone_size: .; cdr3_aa: CASKFRDVSHAGSTDTQYF; cdr3_nt: TGTGCCAGCAAGTTCCGGGACGTATCTCATGCGGGGTCCACAGATACGCAGTATTTT
j_call: TRBJ1-1; v_call: TRBV24-1; d_call: .; clone_size: .; cdr3_aa: CATSDGGTAEAFF; cdr3_nt: TGTGCCACCAGTGATGGGGGGACCGCTGAAGCTTTCTTT
j_call: TRBJ2-1; v_call: TRBV7-9; d_call: TRBD2; clone_size: .; cdr3_aa: CASSQKTGAGVRYNEQFF; cdr3_nt: TGTGCCAGCAGCCAAAAAACAGGAGCGGGAGTGAGGTACAATGAGCAGTTCTTC
j_call: TRBJ1-6; v_call: TRBV19; d_call: .; clone_size: .; cdr3_aa: CASSYLGNSPLHF; cdr3_nt: TGTGCCAGTTCTTACCTCGGCAATTCACCCCTCCACTTT
j_call: TRBJ2-2; v_call: TRBV6-5; d_call: TRBD1; clone_size: .; cdr3_aa: CASTDREWTGELFF; cdr3_nt: TGTGCCAGTACTGACAGGGAGTGGACCGGGGAGCTGTTTTTT
j_call: TRBJ2-3; v_call: TRBV5-1; d_call: .; clone_size: .; cdr3_aa: CASSLASRSTQYF; cdr3_nt: TGCGCCAGCAGCTTGGCCTCCAGGAGCACGCAGTATTTT
j_call: TRBJ2-2; v_call: TRBV18; d_call: .; clone_size: .; cdr3_aa: CASSPLHGSATGELFF; cdr3_nt: TGTGCCAGCTCACCACTTCACGGCAGTGCCACCGGGGAGCTGTTTTTT
j_call: TRBJ2-4; v_call: TRBV7-7; d_call: .; clone_size: .; cdr3_aa: CASSPNLGDIQYF; cdr3_nt: TGTGCTAGCAGCCCCAACCTGGGGGACATTCAGTACTTC
j_call: TRBJ2-7; v_call: TRBV7-2; d_call: .; clone_size: .; cdr3_aa: CASSLHDPGEQYF; cdr3_nt: TGTGCCAGCAGCTTACACGACCCCGGCGAGCAGTACTTC
j_call: TRBJ2-2; v_call: TRBV5-4; d_call: .; clone_size: once; cdr3_aa: CASSEDWAAGELFF; cdr3_nt: TGTGCCAGCAGCGAGGACTGGGCGGCCGGGGAGCTGTTTTTT
j_call: TRBJ1-2; v_call: TRBV15; d_call: .; clone_size: .; cdr3_aa: CATSIGGGKGYTF; cdr3_nt: TGTGCCACCAGCATCGGTGGGGGGAAAGGCTACACCTTC
j_call: TRBJ2-2; v_call: TRBV28; d_call: .; clone_size: once; cdr3_aa: CASSQTWVSGELFF; cdr3_nt: TGTGCCAGCAGCCAAACCTGGGTATCCGGGGAGCTGTTTTTT
j_call: TRBJ1-4; v_call: TRBV5-4; d_call: .; clone_size: .; cdr3_aa: CASSLAPGVNEKLFF; cdr3_nt: TGTGCCAGCAGCTTGGCCCCAGGCGTTAATGAAAAACTGTTTTTT
j_call: TRBJ1-2; v_call: TRBV6-2/TRBV6-3; d_call: .; clone_size: .; cdr3_aa: CASTPLQGGGYTF; cdr3_nt: TGTGCCAGCACCCCCCTACAGGGTGGAGGCTACACCTTC
j_call: TRBJ2-2; v_call: TRBV10-3; d_call: TRBD2; clone_size: few; cdr3_aa: CAISESAGGNTGELFF; cdr3_nt: TGTGCCATCAGTGAGTCGGCGGGAGGAAACACCGGGGAGCTGTTTTTT
j_call: TRBJ1-2; v_call: TRBV28; d_call: .; clone_size: .; cdr3_aa: CASSLGDFWGYTF; cdr3_nt: TGTGCCAGCAGTTTGGGGGATTTTTGGGGCTACACCTTC
j_call: TRBJ2-6; v_call: TRBV6-5; d_call: .; clone_size: .; cdr3_aa: CASSQDSSGANVLTF; cdr3_nt: TGTGCCAGCAGTCAGGACAGCTCTGGGGCCAACGTCCTGACTTTC
j_call: TRBJ2-7; v_call: TRBV7-2; d_call: TRBD1; clone_size: .; cdr3_aa: CASSADRGPYEQYF; cdr3_nt: TGTGCCAGCAGCGCGGACAGGGGGCCCTACGAGCAGTACTTC
j_call: TRBJ1-4; v_call: TRBV2; d_call: .; clone_size: .; cdr3_aa: CTRCGGASEKLFF; cdr3_nt: TGTACCCGGTGCGGGGGGGCCAGTGAAAAACTGTTTTTT
j_call: TRBJ2-2; v_call: TRBV9; d_call: .; clone_size: .; cdr3_aa: CASSVGVDNTGELFF; cdr3_nt: TGTGCCAGCAGCGTTGGGGTGGATAACACCGGGGAGCTGTTTTTT
j_call: TRBJ2-7; v_call: TRBV4-2; d_call: .; clone_size: .; cdr3_aa: CASSQEGSSYEQYF; cdr3_nt: TGTGCCAGCAGCCAAGAAGGGAGCTCCTACGAGCAGTACTTC
j_call: TRBJ1-1; v_call: TRBV4-3; d_call: .; clone_size: once; cdr3_aa: CASSQDQGNTEAFF; cdr3_nt: TGCGCCAGCAGCCAAGACCAGGGGAACACTGAAGCTTTCTTT
j_call: TRBJ2-7; v_call: TRBV9; d_call: .; clone_size: .; cdr3_aa: CASSVFPGPYEQYF; cdr3_nt: TGTGCCAGCAGCGTATTCCCAGGACCCTACGAGCAGTACTTC
j_call: TRBJ2-7; v_call: TRBV7-8; d_call: TRBD2; clone_size: .; cdr3_aa: CASSLSGARNEQYF; cdr3_nt: TGTGCCAGCAGCTTAAGCGGGGCGAGAAACGAGCAGTACTTC
j_call: TRBJ1-4; v_call: TRBV19; d_call: .; clone_size: .; cdr3_aa: CASSGDFATNEKLFF; cdr3_nt: TGTGCCAGTAGTGGGGACTTTGCAACTAATGAAAAACTGTTTTTT
j_call: TRBJ1-5; v_call: TRBV10-2; d_call: TRBD1; clone_size: .; cdr3_aa: CASRLDSGTGLYNQPQHF; cdr3_nt: TGCGCCAGCAGACTAGACTCCGGGACAGGGCTCTACAATCAGCCCCAGCATTTT
j_call: TRBJ2-3; v_call: TRBV12-3/TRBV12-4; d_call: .; clone_size: .; cdr3_aa: CASSPVELTQYF; cdr3_nt: TGTGCCAGCAGTCCGGTCGAGCTTACGCAGTATTTT
j_call: TRBJ1-2; v_call: TRBV18; d_call: .; clone_size: .; cdr3_aa: CASSPGGGAYGYTF; cdr3_nt: TGTGCCAGCTCACCAGGGGGAGGCGCCTATGGCTACACCTTC
j_call: TRBJ2-3; v_call: TRBV28; d_call: .; clone_size: .; cdr3_aa: CASSPRDFTDTQYF; cdr3_nt: TGTGCCAGCAGTCCACGGGACTTTACAGATACGCAGTATTTT
j_call: TRBJ2-3; v_call: TRBV3-1/TRBV3-2; d_call: .; clone_size: .; cdr3_aa: CASSPQRAKSDTQYF; cdr3_nt: TGTGCCAGCAGCCCCCAGAGGGCCAAGTCAGATACGCAGTATTTT
j_call: TRBJ1-5; v_call: TRBV27; d_call: TRBD1; clone_size: .; cdr3_aa: CASRYTGGGQPQHF; cdr3_nt: TGTGCCAGCAGATATACAGGGGGCGGTCAGCCCCAGCATTTT
j_call: TRBJ1-1; v_call: TRBV4-1; d_call: .; clone_size: once; cdr3_aa: CASSHPVRGVNTEAFF; cdr3_nt: TGCGCCAGCAGCCATCCTGTTAGGGGTGTGAACACTGAAGCTTTCTTT
j_call: TRBJ2-7; v_call: TRBV11-2; d_call: TRBD1; clone_size: .; cdr3_aa: CASSYGTVDFEQYF; cdr3_nt: TGTGCCAGCAGCTACGGGACAGTGGACTTCGAGCAGTACTTC